Listed below are T cell receptor beta chains from one sample, sequenced in a study of TIL therapy for anti-PD-1-resistant metastatic lung cancer. Only in-frame clones appear in the TCRdb table, and some are missing; sequencing was by immunoSEQ multiplex PCR. The sample comprises 95,000 or so clones, less than 70% of which are singletons, and approximately 11% rests with the top ten. The sample in question was tumor tissue, obtained at baseline. The receptors stem from a person aged 25 to 85 with non-small cell lung cancer. Each CDR3 is given with its conserved first and last residue. A D gene is named only where the DNA matches it firmly. A row's size may be missing; if present it is once, few, many or a size class.

cdr3_aa: CASSLDRDNEQFF
cdr3_nt: TGTGCCAGCAGCTTAGACCGCGACAATGAGCAGTTCTTC
d_call: -
clone_size: -
j_call: TRBJ2-1
v_call: TRBV7-9

cdr3_aa: CASSMFAGGGEQFF
cdr3_nt: TGTGCCAGTAGTATGTTCGCGGGGGGTGGTGAGCAGTTCTTC
d_call: TRBD2
clone_size: -
j_call: TRBJ2-1
v_call: TRBV19

cdr3_aa: CASSLYMTSTDTQYF
cdr3_nt: TGCGCCAGCAGCTTGTATATGACTAGCACAGATACGCAGTATTTT
d_call: -
clone_size: -
j_call: TRBJ2-3
v_call: TRBV5-1

cdr3_aa: CASSMRGGTYNEQFF
cdr3_nt: TGTGCCAGTAGTATGCGCGGGGGCACCTACAATGAGCAGTTCTTC
d_call: -
clone_size: -
j_call: TRBJ2-1
v_call: TRBV19

cdr3_aa: CASSITGRVLYGYTF
cdr3_nt: TGTGCCAGTAGTATAACCGGCAGGGTACTCTATGGCTACACCTTC
d_call: -
clone_size: few
j_call: TRBJ1-2
v_call: TRBV19

cdr3_aa: CASSFSGWGTQYF
cdr3_nt: TGTGCCAGCAGTTTTAGCGGATGGGGTACGCAGTATTTT
d_call: -
clone_size: -
j_call: TRBJ2-3
v_call: TRBV12-3/TRBV12-4

cdr3_aa: CASGGLLTEAFF
cdr3_nt: TGTGCCAGCGGGGGGTTACTTACTGAAGCTTTCTTT
d_call: -
clone_size: -
j_call: TRBJ1-1
v_call: TRBV6-6

cdr3_aa: CASKDLSYEQYF
cdr3_nt: TGTGCCAGCAAGGACCTCTCCTACGAGCAGTACTTC
d_call: -
clone_size: few
j_call: TRBJ2-7
v_call: TRBV2

cdr3_aa: CASIPTCGSGTDTQYF
cdr3_nt: TGTGCCAGCATTCCCACTTGCGGGAGTGGCACAGATACGCAGTATTTT
d_call: TRBD2
clone_size: -
j_call: TRBJ2-3
v_call: TRBV14

cdr3_aa: CSASNRGQGGKETQYF
cdr3_nt: TGCAGTGCTAGTAATAGGGGACAGGGAGGGAAGGAGACCCAGTACTTC
d_call: TRBD1
clone_size: -
j_call: TRBJ2-5
v_call: TRBV20-1

cdr3_aa: CASSLEGQGSTDTQYF
cdr3_nt: TGCGCCAGCAGCTTGGAGGGACAGGGGTCCACAGATACGCAGTATTTT
d_call: TRBD1
clone_size: -
j_call: TRBJ2-3
v_call: TRBV5-1

cdr3_aa: CSGKVTETQYF
cdr3_nt: TGCAGCGGGAAGGTGACGGAGACCCAGTACTTC
d_call: -
clone_size: -
j_call: TRBJ2-5
v_call: TRBV29-1

cdr3_aa: CASSPRGIQYGYTF
cdr3_nt: TGTGCCAGCTCACCCCGGGGCATCCAGTATGGCTACACCTTC
d_call: -
clone_size: few
j_call: TRBJ1-2
v_call: TRBV18

cdr3_aa: CAWSGGVGQTGELFF
cdr3_nt: TGTGCCTGGAGTGGAGGGGTGGGGCAGACCGGGGAGCTGTTTTTT
d_call: -
clone_size: few
j_call: TRBJ2-2
v_call: TRBV30

cdr3_aa: CASTEWGSIAVSPLHF
cdr3_nt: TGTGCCAGCACCGAGTGGGGGTCGATCGCGGTGTCACCCCTCCACTTT
d_call: -
clone_size: many
j_call: TRBJ1-6
v_call: TRBV5-6

cdr3_aa: CASSVGQRPTGELFF
cdr3_nt: TGTGCCAGCAGCGTAGGACAGCGACCAACCGGGGAGCTGTTTTTT
d_call: -
clone_size: -
j_call: TRBJ2-2
v_call: TRBV9

cdr3_aa: CSVAGTGGIETQYF
cdr3_nt: TGCAGCGTCGCCGGGACAGGGGGCATAGAGACCCAGTACTTC
d_call: TRBD1
clone_size: -
j_call: TRBJ2-5
v_call: TRBV29-1

cdr3_aa: CASSAQGGNQPQHF
cdr3_nt: TGTGCCAGCAGTGCCCAGGGGGGCAATCAGCCCCAGCATTTT
d_call: TRBD1
clone_size: -
j_call: TRBJ1-5
v_call: TRBV25-1

cdr3_aa: CASSFNRRDTQYF
cdr3_nt: TGTGCCAGCAGCTTTAACCGCCGGGATACGCAGTATTTT
d_call: -
clone_size: -
j_call: TRBJ2-3
v_call: TRBV7-3

cdr3_aa: CASSDPQGSNNEQFF
cdr3_nt: TGTGCCAGCAGTGATCCACAGGGGTCTAACAATGAGCAGTTCTTC
d_call: TRBD1
clone_size: -
j_call: TRBJ2-1
v_call: TRBV25-1

cdr3_aa: CASSQDPGQNYNSPLHF
cdr3_nt: TGCGCCAGCAGCCAAGACCCCGGACAGAACTATAATTCACCCCTCCACTTT
d_call: -
clone_size: few
j_call: TRBJ1-6
v_call: TRBV4-1

cdr3_aa: CASSRDRGYGYTF
cdr3_nt: TGTGCCAGCTCCCGGGACAGGGGCTATGGCTACACCTTC
d_call: TRBD1
clone_size: -
j_call: TRBJ1-2
v_call: TRBV7-9

cdr3_aa: CASSLAGQTGASTDTQYF
cdr3_nt: TGTGCCAGCAGCTTAGCTGGGCAGACGGGGGCGTCCACAGATACGCAGTATTTT
d_call: -
clone_size: -
j_call: TRBJ2-3
v_call: TRBV7-2

cdr3_aa: CASSQQDKVGGRQETQYF
cdr3_nt: TGCGCCAGCAGCCAACAAGATAAGGTGGGGGGCCGACAAGAGACCCAGTACTTC
d_call: -
clone_size: once
j_call: TRBJ2-5
v_call: TRBV4-1

cdr3_aa: CASSFSVRSNSPLHF
cdr3_nt: TGTGCCAGCAGCTTTTCGGTTCGAAGTAATTCACCCCTCCACTTT
d_call: -
clone_size: -
j_call: TRBJ1-6
v_call: TRBV7-2

cdr3_aa: CASSSGTSGNFYNEQFF
cdr3_nt: TGTGCCAGCAGCTCAGGGACTAGCGGGAATTTTTACAATGAGCAGTTCTTC
d_call: TRBD2
clone_size: -
j_call: TRBJ2-1
v_call: TRBV5-6

cdr3_aa: CASSPGQTNEQFF
cdr3_nt: TGTGCCAGCTCACCGGGACAGACCAATGAGCAGTTCTTC
d_call: TRBD1
clone_size: -
j_call: TRBJ2-1
v_call: TRBV18

cdr3_aa: CASRGNTGELFF
cdr3_nt: TGTGCCAGCAGGGGAAACACCGGGGAGCTGTTTTTT
d_call: -
clone_size: -
j_call: TRBJ2-2
v_call: TRBV25-1

cdr3_aa: CASGLSYNEQFF
cdr3_nt: TGTGCCAGCGGATTATCCTACAATGAGCAGTTCTTC
d_call: -
clone_size: -
j_call: TRBJ2-1
v_call: TRBV28

cdr3_aa: CASRPEGTGKTYEQYF
cdr3_nt: TGTGCCAGCAGACCTGAGGGGACAGGGAAAACCTACGAGCAGTACTTC
d_call: TRBD1
clone_size: -
j_call: TRBJ2-7
v_call: TRBV28

cdr3_aa: CASSPNWLETSSYEQYF
cdr3_nt: TGTGCCAGCTCCCCCAATTGGTTGGAAACGAGCTCCTACGAGCAGTACTTC
d_call: -
clone_size: -
j_call: TRBJ2-7
v_call: TRBV18

cdr3_aa: CASSLAGQTNTEAFF
cdr3_nt: TGCGCCAGCAGCTTGGCGGGACAGACGAACACTGAAGCTTTCTTT
d_call: TRBD1
clone_size: -
j_call: TRBJ1-1
v_call: TRBV5-1

cdr3_aa: CASKPKERGATDTQYF
cdr3_nt: TGTGCCAGCAAGCCCAAGGAGCGGGGTGCCACAGATACGCAGTATTTT
d_call: TRBD2
clone_size: -
j_call: TRBJ2-3
v_call: TRBV27

cdr3_aa: CATSSLGDSYEQFF
cdr3_nt: TGTGCCACCAGCAGTCTAGGGGACAGCTACGAGCAGTTCTTC
d_call: TRBD1
clone_size: -
j_call: TRBJ2-1
v_call: TRBV15

cdr3_aa: CASSLEGRRGYTF
cdr3_nt: TGCGCCAGCAGCTTGGAGGGGAGGCGCGGCTACACCTTC
d_call: -
clone_size: -
j_call: TRBJ1-2
v_call: TRBV5-1

cdr3_aa: CASSFLTPGVYNEQFF
cdr3_nt: TGTGCCAGCAGTTTCCTGACACCCGGGGTCTACAATGAGCAGTTCTTC
d_call: -
clone_size: -
j_call: TRBJ2-1
v_call: TRBV28

cdr3_aa: CASSLLDGANNEQFF
cdr3_nt: TGTGCCAGCAGCTTATTGGACGGAGCGAACAATGAGCAGTTCTTC
d_call: -
clone_size: -
j_call: TRBJ2-1
v_call: TRBV7-9

cdr3_aa: CANSSPGLAGSYEQYF
cdr3_nt: TGTGCCAACAGCTCTCCGGGACTAGCGGGATCCTACGAGCAGTACTTC
d_call: TRBD2
clone_size: -
j_call: TRBJ2-7
v_call: TRBV14

cdr3_aa: CASSYGADSTDTQYF
cdr3_nt: TGTGCCAGCAGTTATGGGGCGGATAGCACAGATACGCAGTATTTT
d_call: -
clone_size: -
j_call: TRBJ2-3
v_call: TRBV6-5

cdr3_aa: CASSLRFQSYGYTF
cdr3_nt: TGTGCCAGCAGTTTAAGGTTCCAGTCTTATGGCTACACCTTC
d_call: -
clone_size: -
j_call: TRBJ1-2
v_call: TRBV27

cdr3_aa: CASSRTGWTEAFF
cdr3_nt: TGTGCCAGCAGCCGGACAGGATGGACTGAAGCTTTCTTT
d_call: TRBD1
clone_size: few
j_call: TRBJ1-1
v_call: TRBV12-3/TRBV12-4

cdr3_aa: CASSYQSYSNQPQHF
cdr3_nt: TGTGCCAGCAGTTACCAGTCCTATAGCAATCAGCCCCAGCATTTT
d_call: -
clone_size: once
j_call: TRBJ1-5
v_call: TRBV6-2/TRBV6-3